These 21 T cell receptor beta chains were sequenced from one sample in a study of T cells in Graves' hyperthyroidism and ophthalmopathy. The TCR beta CDR3 regions underwent amplification using RNA transcripts as the source. Researchers ran a first-round RT-PCR on the TCR CDR3 using the HTBI primer set. TCRdb re-derived calls from the multiplex PCR reads in MiXCR, one entry per CDR3 protein. In the table there are a few hundred thousand distinct CDR3 sequences, 15% to 19% of which are singletons. Material for sequencing was blood. The receptors shown here come from a woman in her twenties or thirties with Graves' hyperthyroidism.

This clonotype was seen repeatedly, ten times or more. The rearrangement links TRBV18 to TRBJ2-7; 8 bases match TRBD2. Germline V lookup: CDR1 KGHSH, CDR2 LQKENI. This CDR3 region has 13 residues. The V and J ends lost 3 bases and 6 bases, in that order; junction bases with no gene match: 4. As DNA, the CDR3 is TGTGCCAGCTCACCCGTCGCGGGGGGCGAGCAGTACTTC. It translates to CASSPVAGGEQYF.

This clonotype has more than one count but fewer than ten. V and J are TRBV6-2 or TRBV6-3 and TRBJ2-1; 8 bases line up with TRBD1. The CDR3 has 15 residues. Germline trimming cut 7 bases from V and 7 bases from J; bases unmatched to any gene: 12. Germline-derived CDR1 and CDR2 are MNHEY and SVGEGT. The CDR3, as DNA: TGTGCCAGCACCCAGTCCAGGGGGCAAGGAAATGAGCAGTTCTTC. This codes for CASTQSRGQGNEQFF.

The chain links TRBV30 to TRBJ1-6; no clear D. The ends were cut back, 1 base at V and 12 bases at J, with 13 bases in the middle. CDR3 length: 13 amino acids. Germline assignment: CDR1 GTSNPN and CDR2 SVGIG (reference sequence). This CDR3 is CAWSAWPGKPLHF. Here the CDR3 DNA reads TGTGCCTGGAGTGCTTGGCCAGGAAAACCCCTCCACTTT.

The chain is built from TRBV4-2 and TRBJ2-3; D call uncertain. V lost 7 bases to trimming and J lost 6 bases, with 20 bases between them. In germline, CDR1 is LGHNA, CDR2 YNFKEQ. CDR3 length: 15 residues. The CDR3 protein is CASTDGLEEWDTQYF. Here the CDR3 DNA reads TGTGCCAGCACCGACGGGCTAGAGGAATGGGATACGCAGTATTTT.

Only a few counts were recorded for this clonotype. The gene calls are TRBV4-3 and TRBJ2-3, with D possibly TRBD1 on 5 matching bases. Between the trimmed V and J ends, which lost 4 bases and 4 bases, there was a span of 12 bases. From germline, CDR1 is LGHNA and CDR2 YSLEER. The CDR3 has 14 amino acids. CDR3 in amino acids: CASSRRDSPDTQYF. The CDR3 region has the DNA TGCGCCAGCAGCCGGCGCGACAGCCCAGATACGCAGTATTTT.

In its sample, this clonotype was seen many times. The rearrangement links TRBV4-1 to TRBJ2-7; TRBD2 agrees at 8 bases. With 0 bases clipped from V and 6 bases from J, the junction kept 7 bases outside the gene matches. Germline V gene sequence: CDR1 MGHRA, CDR2 YSYEKL. The CDR3 is 15 amino acids. The CDR3 region is CASSQDRAGGSEQYF. For the CDR3, the DNA is TGCGCCAGCAGCCAAGATCGGGCGGGAGGATCCGAGCAGTACTTC.

This clonotype was counted a single time. The rearrangement joins TRBV20-1 to TRBJ2-1, with 9 bases lining up with TRBD2. Losses at the gene ends were 8 bases for V and 6 bases for J; bases not matched to a gene: 11. Germline V gene sequence: CDR1 DFQATT, CDR2 SNEGSKA (reference sequence). The CDR3 covers 14 residues. CDR3 region: CSPTSGEFSNEQFF. The CDR3 DNA reads TGCAGTCCGACTAGCGGTGAATTTAGCAATGAGCAGTTCTTC.

There are many counts of this clonotype. The DNA for the CDR3 is TGTGCCAGCAGATCAGCCCCGGGAGGTGCAGATACGCAGTATTTT. It is translated as CASRSAPGGADTQYF. This chain links TRBV28 with TRBJ2-3; 7 bases map to TRBD2. Looked up from germline, CDR1 is MDHEN and CDR2 is SYDVKM. The CDR3 is 15 amino acids. With 6 bases clipped from V and 4 bases from J, the junction kept 10 bases outside the gene matches.

This clonotype was observed at least ten times. V usage is TRBV7-3 and J usage is TRBJ2-7; D may be TRBD2 (6 bases). The CDR3 sequence is 17 residues long. The V and J ends lost 5 bases and 2 bases respectively, with 22 bases between them. Germline V gene sequence: CDR1 SGHTA, CDR2 FQGTGA. Here the CDR3 reads CASSVRGGRITAYEQYF. The DNA of the CDR3 is TGTGCCAGCAGCGTTAGGGGAGGCCGGATCACCGCCTACGAGCAGTACTTC.

V is TRBV2 and J is TRBJ2-2, with 15 positions matching TRBD2. Per germline, CDR1 SNHLY and CDR2 FYNNEI. This CDR3 is 17 amino acids long. V was pared by 8 bases and J by 6 bases, with 10 bases of the junction left unmatched. This CDR3 reads CASRGLAGGLTAGELFF. In nucleotides, the CDR3 is TGTGCCAGCCGGGGACTAGCGGGAGGATTGACGGCCGGGGAGCTGTTTTTT.

This clonotype was detected ten times or more. DNA of the CDR3: TGTGCCAGCAGCTTCGGACTAGCGGGAACAGATACGCAGTATTTT. Translated: CASSFGLAGTDTQYF. The V gene is TRBV11-2, the J gene TRBJ2-3, with TRBD2 identical over 12 bases. The trim removed 3 bases at V and 3 bases at J, leaving 1 base unmatched. CDR1 is SGHAT and CDR2 is FQNNGV in the germline V gene. The CDR3 has 15 residues. Full variable domain (outside the CDR3, taken from reference TRBV11-2 and TRBJ2-3): EAGVAQSPRYKIIEKRQSVAFWCNPISGHATLYWYQQILGQGPKLLIQFQNNGVVDDSQLPKDRFSAERLKGVDSTLKIQPAKLEDSAVYLCASSFGLAGTDTQYFGPGTRLTVL.

This clonotype showed up just a few times. The V call is TRBV7-9, the J call TRBJ1-2; D perhaps matches TRBD1 (6 bases). Germline-derived CDR1 and CDR2 are SEHNR and FQNEAQ (reference sequence). V lost 2 bases to trimming and J lost 1 base, with 8 bases between them. This CDR3 is 14 amino acids long. CDR3: CASSLTRGNYGYTF. Written as DNA, the CDR3 is TGTGCCAGCAGCTTAACCAGGGGTAACTATGGCTACACCTTC. The full variable domain, with the rest looked up from reference TRBV7-9 and TRBJ1-2, is DTGVSQNPRHKITKRGQNVTFRCDPISEHNRLYWYRQTLGQGPEFLTYFQNEAQLEKSRLLSDRFSAERPKGSFSTLEIQRTEQGDSAMYLCASSLTRGNYGYTFGSGTRLTVV.

V gene TRBV6-1 combines with J gene TRBJ2-7; 8 bases map to TRBD1. V lost 7 bases and J lost 2; bases outside the gene matches: 4. The CDR3 runs 13 residues. Germline lookup yields CDR1 MNHNS and CDR2 SASEGT. This chain's CDR3 is CASTGQGTYEQYF. The DNA of the CDR3 is TGTGCCAGCACCGGACAGGGAACCTACGAGCAGTACTTC.

This clonotype was counted at least ten times. The V call is TRBV28, the J call TRBJ2-3; D call uncertain. Germline CDR1 and CDR2: MDHEN and SYDVKM. CDR3 length: 13 amino acids. V dropped 4 bases and J dropped 2 bases, with 7 bases sitting between them. The CDR3 DNA reads TGTGCCAGCAGTTGGACCAACACAGATACGCAGTATTTT. This encodes CASSWTNTDTQYF.

V is TRBV5-1 and J is TRBJ2-3, with 11 bases aligning to TRBD2. The CDR3 runs 16 residues. CDR1 is SGHRS and CDR2 is YFSETQ in the germline V gene. J lost 3 bases, V lost 0 bases, and 3 bases had no gene match. The CDR3 reads CASSLGTSGPTDTQYF. The CDR3 DNA is TGCGCCAGCAGCTTGGGGACTAGCGGGCCGACAGATACGCAGTATTTT.

There are a few counts of this clonotype. The chain links TRBV20-1 to TRBJ2-7, with D hard to call. CDR3 size: 14 residues. In germline, CDR1 is DFQATT, CDR2 SNEGSKA (reference sequence). V lost 2 bases and J 0 bases, leaving 11 bases between the germline ends. As DNA, the CDR3 is TGCAGTGCTAGACCCACAACGAACTCCTACGAGCAGTACTTC. This codes for CSARPTTNSYEQYF.

The table lists this clonotype with many counts. The gene calls are TRBV28 and TRBJ2-1; possibly TRBD2 for D (5 bases). From germline, CDR1 is MDHEN and CDR2 SYDVKM. The CDR3 loop spans 14 amino acids. Trimming removed 7 bases from V and 0 bases from J, with 10 bases in between. The CDR3 sequence is CASKDSSSYNEQFF. For the CDR3, the DNA is TGTGCCAGCAAGGACTCCAGCTCCTACAATGAGCAGTTCTTC.

The gene calls are TRBV19 and TRBJ2-7; weak D call: TRBD2 (5 bases). V was shortened by 5 bases and J by 0 bases, with 8 bases between the two germline ends. The CDR3 is 13 residues long. Germline V CDR1 and CDR2: LNHDA, SQIVND (reference sequence). The CDR3 DNA is TGTGCCAGTAGTGCGGGCATCTCCTACGAGCAGTACTTC. Residues: CASSAGISYEQYF.

A few counts support this clonotype. The rearrangement uses TRBV27 and TRBJ1-4; maybe TRBD1 (5 bases). The V and J ends lost 2 bases and 10 bases respectively, with 14 bases between them. The CDR3 is 14 amino acids. The germline CDR1 and CDR2 sequences are MNHEY and SMNVEV (reference sequence). For the CDR3, the DNA is TGTGCCAGCAGTTTAGGGGGTGGGGTTGGAAAACTGTTTTTT. It specifies CASSLGGGVGKLFF.

This clonotype has at least ten counts. The chain employs TRBV7-2 and TRBJ2-3; D is perhaps TRBD2 (5 bases). Germline CDR1 and CDR2: SGHTA and FQGNSA. V shed 4 bases and J shed 4 bases, with 9 bases lying between them. This CDR3 spans 13 amino acids. The CDR3 protein is CASSSLVPDTQYF. CDR3 DNA sequence: TGTGCCAGCAGCTCACTAGTTCCAGATACGCAGTATTTT.

This clonotype was seen repeatedly, ten times or more. This chain links TRBV5-1 with TRBJ1-1; 10 bases are a match to TRBD1. Trimming cost V 0 bases and J 5 bases; bases outside gene matches: 4. In germline, CDR1 is SGHRS, CDR2 YFSETQ. The length of the CDR3 is 15 residues. CDR3 DNA: TGCGCCAGCAGCTTGGGACAGGGGGCTCGAACTGAAGCTTTCTTT. This codes for CASSLGQGARTEAFF.